Reported below is one TCR beta chain. The antigen is unknown. The sample belongs to a study of PD-L1 blockade in urothelial cancer. Repertoires were generated with immunoSEQ multiplex PCR, while TCRdb's copy carries only in-frame clones and drops some. Of 60,000 to 80,000 clones in the sample, about 88% are singletons; the top ten hold over 9%. The CDR3 has 17 amino acids. In germline, CDR1 is MGHRA, CDR2 YSYEKL. The ends were cut back, 0 bases at V and 0 bases at J, with 15 bases in the middle. The sample's time point: peripheral blood 6 weeks after treatment start. Patients presented with locally advanced or metastatic urothelial carcinoma. Sample contribution per patient ranged from 1 to 8, covering pretreatment and on-treatment. General observations from the study: Tumor-associated blood clones were expanded more by durable-benefit patients at 3 weeks.

The clonotype originates from a man in his 60s with urothelial cancer. The chain uses TRBV4-1 and TRBJ2-7; D is perhaps TRBD1 (5 bases). Sequenced here: PBMCs, sampled around atezolizumab (anti-PD-L1) treatment. The CDR3: CASSQDERGLSSYEQYF. The CDR3, as DNA: TGCGCCAGCAGCCAAGATGAAAGGGGATTAAGCTCCTACGAGCAGTACTTC.